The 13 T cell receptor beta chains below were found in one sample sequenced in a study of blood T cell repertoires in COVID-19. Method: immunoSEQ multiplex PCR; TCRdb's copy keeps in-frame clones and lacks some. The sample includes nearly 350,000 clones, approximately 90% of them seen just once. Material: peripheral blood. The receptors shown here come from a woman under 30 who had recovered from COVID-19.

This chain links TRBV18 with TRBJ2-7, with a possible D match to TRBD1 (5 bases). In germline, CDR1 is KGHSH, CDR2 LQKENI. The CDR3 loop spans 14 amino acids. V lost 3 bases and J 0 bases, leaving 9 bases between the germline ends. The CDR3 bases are TGTGCCAGCTCACCCCGACAGAGCTCCTACGAGCAGTACGTC. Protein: CASSPRQSSYEQYV.

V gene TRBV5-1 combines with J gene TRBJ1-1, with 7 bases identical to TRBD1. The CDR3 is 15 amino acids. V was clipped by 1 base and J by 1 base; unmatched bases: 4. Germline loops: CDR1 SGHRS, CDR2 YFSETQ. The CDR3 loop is CASSLWTGENTEAFF. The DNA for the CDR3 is TGCGCCAGCAGCTTGTGGACAGGCGAGAACACTGAAGCTTTCTTT.

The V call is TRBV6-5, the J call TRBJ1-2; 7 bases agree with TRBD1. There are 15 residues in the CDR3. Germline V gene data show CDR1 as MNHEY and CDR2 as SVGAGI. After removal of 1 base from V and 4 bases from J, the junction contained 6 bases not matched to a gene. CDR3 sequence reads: CASSYYQGVGYGYTF. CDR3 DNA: TGTGCCAGCAGTTACTATCAGGGGGTTGGCTATGGCTACACCTTC.

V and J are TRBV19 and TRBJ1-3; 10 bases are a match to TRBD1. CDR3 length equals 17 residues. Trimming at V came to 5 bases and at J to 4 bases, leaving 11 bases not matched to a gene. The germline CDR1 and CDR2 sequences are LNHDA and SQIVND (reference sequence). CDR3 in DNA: TGTGCCAGTAGTCTTCCGACAGGGGGCTCTGGAGGAAACACCATATATTTT. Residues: CASSLPTGGSGGNTIYF. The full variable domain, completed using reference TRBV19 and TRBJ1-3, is DGGITQSPKYLFRKEGQNVTLSCEQNLNHDAMYWYRQDPGQGLRLIYYSQIVNDFQKGDIAEGYSVSREKKESFPLTVTSAQKNPTAFYLCASSLPTGGSGGNTIYFGEGSWLTVV.

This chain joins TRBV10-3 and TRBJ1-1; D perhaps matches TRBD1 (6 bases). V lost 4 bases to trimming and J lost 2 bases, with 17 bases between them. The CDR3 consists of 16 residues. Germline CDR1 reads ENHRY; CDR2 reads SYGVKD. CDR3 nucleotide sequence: TGTGCCATCAGTGGGCCTCCGGACAGACAAAACACTGAAGCTTTCTTT. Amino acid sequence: CAISGPPDRQNTEAFF.

The CDR3 nucleotides are TGTGCCAGCAGCACAGACAGTTATGGCTACACCTTC. This encodes CASSTDSYGYTF. The rearrangement uses TRBV11-2 and TRBJ1-2; D perhaps matches TRBD1 (5 bases). Germline assignment: CDR1 SGHAT and CDR2 FQNNGV. The CDR3 has 12 amino acids. V was pared by 5 bases and J by 5 bases, with 9 bases between.

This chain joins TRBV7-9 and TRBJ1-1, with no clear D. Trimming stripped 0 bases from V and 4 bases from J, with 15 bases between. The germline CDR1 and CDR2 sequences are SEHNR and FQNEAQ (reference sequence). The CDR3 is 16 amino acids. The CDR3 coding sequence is TGTGCCAGCAGCTTAGCGCGGGCCGGGTTAGGCACTGAAGCTTTCTTT. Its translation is CASSLARAGLGTEAFF.

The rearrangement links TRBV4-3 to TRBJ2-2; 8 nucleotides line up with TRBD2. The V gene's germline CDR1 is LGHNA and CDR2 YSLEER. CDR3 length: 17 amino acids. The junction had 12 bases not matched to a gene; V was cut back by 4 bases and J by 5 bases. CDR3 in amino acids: CASSPTSGGAVTGELFF. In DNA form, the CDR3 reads TGCGCCAGCAGCCCGACCTCGGGGGGGGCCGTAACCGGGGAGCTGTTTTTT.

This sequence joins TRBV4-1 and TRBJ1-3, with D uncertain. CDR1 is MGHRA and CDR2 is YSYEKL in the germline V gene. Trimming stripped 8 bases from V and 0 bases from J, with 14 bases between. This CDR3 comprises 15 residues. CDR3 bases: TGCGCCAGCGCCGAGGCATCCCGCTCTGGAAACACCATATATTTT. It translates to CASAEASRSGNTIYF.

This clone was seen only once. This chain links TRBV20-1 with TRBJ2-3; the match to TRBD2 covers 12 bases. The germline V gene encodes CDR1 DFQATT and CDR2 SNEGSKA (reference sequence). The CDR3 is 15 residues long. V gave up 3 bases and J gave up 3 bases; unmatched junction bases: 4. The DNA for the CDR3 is TGCAGTGCTAGTGGGACTAGCGGGCCTACAGATACGCAGTATTTT. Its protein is CSASGTSGPTDTQYF.

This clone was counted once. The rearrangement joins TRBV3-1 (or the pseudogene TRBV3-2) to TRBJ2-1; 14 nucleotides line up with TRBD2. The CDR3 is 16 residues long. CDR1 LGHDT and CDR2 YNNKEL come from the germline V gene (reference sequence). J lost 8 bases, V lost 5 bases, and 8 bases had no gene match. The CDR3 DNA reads TGTGCCAGCAGCTTAGGACTAGCGGGAGGCCCCCATGAGCAGTTCTTC. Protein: CASSLGLAGGPHEQFF.

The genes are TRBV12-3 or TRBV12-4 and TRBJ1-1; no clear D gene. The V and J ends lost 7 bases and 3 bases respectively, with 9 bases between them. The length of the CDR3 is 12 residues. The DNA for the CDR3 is TGTGCCAGCACCAAAGAGGACACTGAAGCTTTCTTT. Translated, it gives CASTKEDTEAFF.

The CDR3 region has the DNA TGTGCCAGCAGTTACGGCGCTAGCGGGAGCTACCCCTACAATGAGCAGTTCTTC. Its translation: CASSYGASGSYPYNEQFF. The J gene is TRBJ2-1, the V gene TRBV6-2 or TRBV6-3; TRBD2 matches 10 bases. Germline V gene data show CDR1 as MNHEY and CDR2 as SVGEGT. Trimming cost V 2 bases and J 2 bases; bases outside gene matches: 9. The CDR3 is made up of 18 amino acids.